This entry concerns a single T cell receptor (beta chain). The antigen is undetermined. With 1 base removed from V and 0 bases from J, the gap between germline ends came to 4 bases. The length of the CDR3 is 14 residues. From germline, CDR1 is SGHTA and CDR2 FQGNSA. Profiling relied on immunoSEQ multiplex PCR, and the TCRdb table lists in-frame clones only, not all of them. The sample shows 80,000 to 100,000 clones, roughly 87% of them seen only once. This sample is drawn from a study of OX40 agonist ivuxolimab in advanced cancers. About the study: Ivuxolimab is an agonistic anti-OX40 (CD134) antibody, and patients were treated with it. There were three patients with partial responses, one having hepatocellular carcinoma and two cutaneous melanoma. Mean age approximately 59 years, range roughly 20 to 85; around 80% male.

Notes on the study in general: More expanded clones were seen, on average, in CD8+ T cells than in CD4+.

V is TRBV7-2 and J is TRBJ2-4; D unresolved. The receptor was derived from an adult with an advanced solid tumor such as melanoma, head and neck, liver or kidney cancer. Sequenced here: CD4+ or CD8+ T cells sorted from blood, sampled in a trial of the OX40 agonist ivuxolimab. The CDR3 DNA reads as TGTGCCAGCAGCTTAGATCAAGCCAAAAACATTCAGTACTTC. Translation: CASSLDQAKNIQYF.